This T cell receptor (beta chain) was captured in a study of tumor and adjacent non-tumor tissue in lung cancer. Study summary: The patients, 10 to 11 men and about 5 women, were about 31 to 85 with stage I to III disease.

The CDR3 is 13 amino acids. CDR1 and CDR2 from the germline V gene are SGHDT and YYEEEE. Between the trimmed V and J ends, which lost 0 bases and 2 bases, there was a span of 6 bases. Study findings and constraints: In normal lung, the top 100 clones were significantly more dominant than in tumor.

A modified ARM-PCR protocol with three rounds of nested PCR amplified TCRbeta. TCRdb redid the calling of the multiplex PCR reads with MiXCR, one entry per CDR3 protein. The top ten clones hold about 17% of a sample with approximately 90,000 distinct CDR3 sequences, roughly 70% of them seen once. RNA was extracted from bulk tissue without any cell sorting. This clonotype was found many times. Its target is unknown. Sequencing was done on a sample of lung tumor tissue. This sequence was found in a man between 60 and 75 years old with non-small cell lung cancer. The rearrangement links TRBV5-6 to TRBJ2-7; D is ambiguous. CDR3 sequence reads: CASSLVDTYEQYF. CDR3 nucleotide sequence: TGTGCCAGCAGCTTGGTAGATACCTACGAGCAGTACTTC. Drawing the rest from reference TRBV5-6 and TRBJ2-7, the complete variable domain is DAGVTQSPTHLIKTRGQQVTLRCSPKSGHDTVSWYQQALGQGPQFIFQYYEEEERQRGNFPDRFSGHQFPNYSSELNVNALLLGDSALYLCASSLVDTYEQYFGPGTRLTVT.